Reported below is one T cell receptor (beta chain). Its antigen is undetermined. Trimming pared 0 bases from V and 6 bases from J, leaving 8 bases between. The CDR3 totals 13 residues. Looked up from germline, CDR1 is SGHDN and CDR2 is FVKESK. Data came from immunoSEQ multiplex PCR; TCRdb stores just in-frame clones and leaves some out. This sample has tens of thousands of clones; about 80% occur once, and the top ten carry approximately 3.5%. This sample is part of a study of PD-L1 blockade in urothelial cancer. In the study overall: Patients commenced atezolizumab around 2014, and it was given at 1,200 mg intravenously every 3 weeks. Investigators checked blood 3 weeks (second dose) and 6 weeks after treatment start. General study points: For durable-benefit patients, tumor-associated blood clones expanded more at 3 weeks.

The sequenced sample was PBMCs, obtained around atezolizumab (anti-PD-L1) treatment. The receptor's source is a man between 65 and 85 years old with urothelial cancer. The chain couples TRBV14 to TRBJ1-1; D remains unclear. The CDR3 here is CASSQDLTAEAFF. The CDR3 nucleotides read TGTGCCAGCAGCCAAGATCTAACAGCTGAAGCTTTCTTT.